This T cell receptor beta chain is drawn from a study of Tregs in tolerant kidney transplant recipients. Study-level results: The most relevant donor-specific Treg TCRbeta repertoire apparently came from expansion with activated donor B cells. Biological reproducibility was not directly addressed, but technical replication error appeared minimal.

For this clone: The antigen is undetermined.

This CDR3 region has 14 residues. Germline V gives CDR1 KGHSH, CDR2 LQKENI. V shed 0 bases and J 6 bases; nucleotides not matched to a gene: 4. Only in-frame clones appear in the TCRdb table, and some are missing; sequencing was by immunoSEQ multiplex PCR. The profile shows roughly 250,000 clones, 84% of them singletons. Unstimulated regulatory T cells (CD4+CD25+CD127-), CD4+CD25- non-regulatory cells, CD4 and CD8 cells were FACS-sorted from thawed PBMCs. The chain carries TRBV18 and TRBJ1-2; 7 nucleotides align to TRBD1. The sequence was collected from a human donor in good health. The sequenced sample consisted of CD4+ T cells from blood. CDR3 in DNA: TGTGCCAGCTCACCACCAGGGCAGGGGGATGGCTACACCTTC. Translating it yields CASSPPGQGDGYTF. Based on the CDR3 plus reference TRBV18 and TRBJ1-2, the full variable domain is NAGVMQNPRHLVRRRGQEARLRCSPMKGHSHVYWYRQLPEEGLKFMVYLQKENIIDESGMPKERFSAEFPKEGPSILRIQQVVRGDSAAYFCASSPPGQGDGYTFGSGTRLTVV.